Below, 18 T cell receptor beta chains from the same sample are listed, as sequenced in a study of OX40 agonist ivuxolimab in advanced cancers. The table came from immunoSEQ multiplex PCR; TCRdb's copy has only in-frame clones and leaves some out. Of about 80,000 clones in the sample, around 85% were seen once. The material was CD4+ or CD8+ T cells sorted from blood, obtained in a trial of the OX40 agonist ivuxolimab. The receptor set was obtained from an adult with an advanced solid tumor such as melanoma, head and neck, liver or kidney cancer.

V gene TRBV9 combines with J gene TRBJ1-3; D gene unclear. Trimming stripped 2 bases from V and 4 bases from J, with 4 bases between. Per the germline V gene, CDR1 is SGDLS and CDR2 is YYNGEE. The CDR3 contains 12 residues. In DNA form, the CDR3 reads TGTGCCAGCAGCGTCGCCGGAAACACCATATATTTT. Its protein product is CASSVAGNTIYF.

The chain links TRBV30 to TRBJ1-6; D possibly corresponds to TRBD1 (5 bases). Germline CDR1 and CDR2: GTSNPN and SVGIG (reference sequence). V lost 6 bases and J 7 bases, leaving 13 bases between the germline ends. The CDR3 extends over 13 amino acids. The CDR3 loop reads CACTPKGNSPLHF. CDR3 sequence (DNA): TGTGCCTGCACCCCGAAGGGGAATTCACCCCTCCACTTT.

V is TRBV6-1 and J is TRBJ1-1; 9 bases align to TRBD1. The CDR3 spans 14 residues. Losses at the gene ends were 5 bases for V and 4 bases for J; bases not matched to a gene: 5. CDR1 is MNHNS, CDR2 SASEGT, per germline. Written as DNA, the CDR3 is TGTGCCAGCAGTAACAGGGGGCAGGTCACTGAAGCTTTCTTT. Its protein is CASSNRGQVTEAFF.

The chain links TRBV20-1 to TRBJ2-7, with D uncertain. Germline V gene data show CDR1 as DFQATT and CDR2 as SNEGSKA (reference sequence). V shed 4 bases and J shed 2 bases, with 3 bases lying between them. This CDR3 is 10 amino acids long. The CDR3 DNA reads TGCAGTGCTAAGGCCTACGAGCAGTACTTC. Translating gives CSAKAYEQYF.

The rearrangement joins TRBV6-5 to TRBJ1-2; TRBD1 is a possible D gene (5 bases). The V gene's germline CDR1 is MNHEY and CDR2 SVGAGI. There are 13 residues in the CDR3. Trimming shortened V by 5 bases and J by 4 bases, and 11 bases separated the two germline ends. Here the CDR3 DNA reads TGTGCCAGCAGTACAGGTTGGGGCTATGGCTACACCTTC. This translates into CASSTGWGYGYTF.

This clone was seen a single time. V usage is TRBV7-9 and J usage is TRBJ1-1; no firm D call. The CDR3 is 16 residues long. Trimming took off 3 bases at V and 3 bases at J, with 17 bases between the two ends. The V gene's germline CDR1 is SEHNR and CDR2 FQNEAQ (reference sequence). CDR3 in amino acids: CASSFSKGRWYTEAFF. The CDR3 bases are TGTGCCAGCAGCTTTAGTAAGGGTAGGTGGTACACTGAAGCTTTCTTT.

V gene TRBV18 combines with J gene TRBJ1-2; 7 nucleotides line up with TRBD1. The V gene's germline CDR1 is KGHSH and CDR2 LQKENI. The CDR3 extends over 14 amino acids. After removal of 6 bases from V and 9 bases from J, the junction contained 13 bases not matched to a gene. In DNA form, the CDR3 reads TGTGCCAGCTCGCTTGACCTCCGGACAGGAAGCTACACCTTC. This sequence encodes CASSLDLRTGSYTF. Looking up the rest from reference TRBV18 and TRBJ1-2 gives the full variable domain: NAGVMQNPRHLVRRRGQEARLRCSPMKGHSHVYWYRQLPEEGLKFMVYLQKENIIDESGMPKERFSAEFPKEGPSILRIQQVVRGDSAAYFCASSLDLRTGSYTFGSGTRLTVV.

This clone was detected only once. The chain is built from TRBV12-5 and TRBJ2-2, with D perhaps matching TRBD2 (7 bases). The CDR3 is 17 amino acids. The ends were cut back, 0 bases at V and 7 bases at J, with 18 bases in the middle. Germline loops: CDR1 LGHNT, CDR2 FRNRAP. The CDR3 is CASGLVGGQRGSGELFF. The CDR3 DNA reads TGTGCTAGTGGTTTGGTAGGGGGGCAGCGGGGCAGCGGGGAGCTGTTTTTT.

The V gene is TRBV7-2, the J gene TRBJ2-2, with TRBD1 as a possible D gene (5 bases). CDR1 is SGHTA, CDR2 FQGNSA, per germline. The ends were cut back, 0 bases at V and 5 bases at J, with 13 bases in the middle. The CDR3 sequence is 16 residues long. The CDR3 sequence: CASSLAGQGFTGELFF. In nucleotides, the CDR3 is TGTGCCAGCAGCTTAGCGGGGCAGGGATTTACCGGGGAGCTGTTTTTT.

The DNA of the CDR3 is TGTGCCAGCAGTGAAGCGGTTACAGGGTGGGACTATGGCTACACCTTC. It is translated as CASSEAVTGWDYGYTF. The V and J genes are TRBV6-1 and TRBJ1-2; D is perhaps TRBD1 (6 bases). The CDR3 is 16 residues long. V was clipped by 0 bases and J by 3 bases, with 14 bases between them. Germline CDR1 and CDR2: MNHNS and SASEGT.

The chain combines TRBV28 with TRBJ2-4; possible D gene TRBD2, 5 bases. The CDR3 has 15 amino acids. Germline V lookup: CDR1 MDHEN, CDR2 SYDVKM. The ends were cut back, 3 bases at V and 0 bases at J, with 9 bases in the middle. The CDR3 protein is CASSFERLAKNIQYF. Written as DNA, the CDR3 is TGTGCCAGCAGTTTTGAGCGGCTAGCCAAAAACATTCAGTACTTC.

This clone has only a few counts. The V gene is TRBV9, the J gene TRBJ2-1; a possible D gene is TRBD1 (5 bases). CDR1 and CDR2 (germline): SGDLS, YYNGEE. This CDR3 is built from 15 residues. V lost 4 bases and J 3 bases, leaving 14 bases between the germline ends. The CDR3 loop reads CASSLGRQNYNEQFF. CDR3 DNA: TGTGCCAGCAGCCTGGGCCGACAGAACTACAATGAGCAGTTCTTC.

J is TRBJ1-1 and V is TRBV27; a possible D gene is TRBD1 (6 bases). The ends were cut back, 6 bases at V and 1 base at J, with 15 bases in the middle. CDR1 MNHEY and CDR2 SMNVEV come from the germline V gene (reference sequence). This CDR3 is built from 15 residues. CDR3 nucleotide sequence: TGTGCCAGCAGGGGGGGGGACAAGGGGAACACTGAAGCTTTCTTT. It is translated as CASRGGDKGNTEAFF.

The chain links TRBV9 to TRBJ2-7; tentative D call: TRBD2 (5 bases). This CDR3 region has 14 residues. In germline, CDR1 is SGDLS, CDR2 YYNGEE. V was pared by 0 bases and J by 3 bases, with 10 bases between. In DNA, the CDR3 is TGTGCCAGCAGCGTAGGCCTACGGGGCTACGAGCAGTACTTC. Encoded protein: CASSVGLRGYEQYF.

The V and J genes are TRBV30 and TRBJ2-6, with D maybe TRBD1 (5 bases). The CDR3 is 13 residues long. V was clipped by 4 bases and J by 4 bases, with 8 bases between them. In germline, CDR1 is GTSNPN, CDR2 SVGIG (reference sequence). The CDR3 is CAWKRQGANVLTF. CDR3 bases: TGTGCCTGGAAGAGACAGGGGGCCAACGTCCTGACTTTC.

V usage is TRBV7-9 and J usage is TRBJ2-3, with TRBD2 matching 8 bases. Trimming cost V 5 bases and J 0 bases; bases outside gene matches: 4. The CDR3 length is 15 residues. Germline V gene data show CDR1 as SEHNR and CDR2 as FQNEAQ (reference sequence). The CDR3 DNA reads TGTGCCAGCAGCCTTAGCGGGACTAGCACAGATACGCAGTATTTT. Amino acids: CASSLSGTSTDTQYF.

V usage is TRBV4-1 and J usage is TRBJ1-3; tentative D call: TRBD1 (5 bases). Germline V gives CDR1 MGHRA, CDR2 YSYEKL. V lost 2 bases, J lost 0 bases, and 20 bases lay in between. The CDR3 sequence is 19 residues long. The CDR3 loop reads CASSQPGGTSGSSGNTIYF. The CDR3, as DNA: TGCGCCAGCAGCCAACCTGGGGGGACGTCGGGATCCTCTGGAAACACCATATATTTT.

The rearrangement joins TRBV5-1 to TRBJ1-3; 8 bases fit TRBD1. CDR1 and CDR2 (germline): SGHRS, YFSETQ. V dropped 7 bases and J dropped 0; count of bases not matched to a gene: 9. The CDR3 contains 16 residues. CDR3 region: CASAGQGANSGNTIYF. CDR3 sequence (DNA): TGCGCCAGCGCGGGGCAGGGGGCTAACTCTGGAAACACCATATATTTT.